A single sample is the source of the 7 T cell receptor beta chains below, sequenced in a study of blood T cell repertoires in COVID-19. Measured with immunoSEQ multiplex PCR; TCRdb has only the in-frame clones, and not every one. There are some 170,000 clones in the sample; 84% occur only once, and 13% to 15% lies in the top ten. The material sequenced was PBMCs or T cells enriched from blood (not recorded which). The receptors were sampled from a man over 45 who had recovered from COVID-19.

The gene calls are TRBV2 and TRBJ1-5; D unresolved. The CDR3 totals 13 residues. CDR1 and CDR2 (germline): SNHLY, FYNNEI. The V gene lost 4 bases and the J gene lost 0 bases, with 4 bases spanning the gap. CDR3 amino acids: CASSANSNQPQHF. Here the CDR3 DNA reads TGTGCCAGCAGTGCCAATAGCAATCAGCCCCAGCATTTT.

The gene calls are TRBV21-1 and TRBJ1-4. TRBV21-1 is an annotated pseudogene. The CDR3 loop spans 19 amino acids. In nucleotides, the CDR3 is TGTGCCAGCAGCAAAGTTCGGCCCCGCCGGGGTGCAACTAATGAAAAACTGTTTTTT. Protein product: CASSKVRPRRGATNEKLFF.

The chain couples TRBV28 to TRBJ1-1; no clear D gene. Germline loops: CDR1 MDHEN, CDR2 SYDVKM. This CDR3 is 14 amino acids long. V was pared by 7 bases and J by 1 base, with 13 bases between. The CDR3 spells CASTKPTGNTEAFF. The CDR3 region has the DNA TGTGCCAGCACCAAACCAACGGGGAACACTGAAGCTTTCTTT.

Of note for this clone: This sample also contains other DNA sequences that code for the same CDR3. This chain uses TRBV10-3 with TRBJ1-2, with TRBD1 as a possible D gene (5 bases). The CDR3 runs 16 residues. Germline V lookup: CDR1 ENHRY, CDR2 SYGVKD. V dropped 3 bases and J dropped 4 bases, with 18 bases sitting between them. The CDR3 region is CAISDLGQGEGYGYTF. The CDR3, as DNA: TGTGCCATCAGTGACCTCGGACAAGGGGAGGGCTATGGCTACACCTTC.

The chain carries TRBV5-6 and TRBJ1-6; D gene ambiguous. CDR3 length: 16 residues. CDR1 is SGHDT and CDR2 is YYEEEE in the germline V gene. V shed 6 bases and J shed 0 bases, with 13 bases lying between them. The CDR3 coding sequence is TGTGCCAGCACTCTTCGTGTGAGCTCCTATAATTCACCCCTCCACTTT. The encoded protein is CASTLRVSSYNSPLHF.

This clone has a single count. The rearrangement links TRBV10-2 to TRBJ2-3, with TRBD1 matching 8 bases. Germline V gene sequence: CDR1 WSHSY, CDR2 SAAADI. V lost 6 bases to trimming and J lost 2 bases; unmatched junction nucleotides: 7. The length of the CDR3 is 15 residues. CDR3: CASSRTGKYTDTQYF. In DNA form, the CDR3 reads TGCGCCAGCAGCCGGACAGGGAAGTACACAGATACGCAGTATTTT.

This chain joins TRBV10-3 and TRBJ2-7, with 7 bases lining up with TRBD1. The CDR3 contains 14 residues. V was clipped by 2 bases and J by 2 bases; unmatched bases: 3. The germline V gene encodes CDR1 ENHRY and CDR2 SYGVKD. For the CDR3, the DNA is TGTGCCATCAGTGAGCGGACAGGCCCCTACGAGCAGTACTTC. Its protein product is CAISERTGPYEQYF.